This T cell receptor beta chain was sequenced for a study of radiotherapy plus CTLA-4 blockade in lung cancer. This clone was counted only a few times. Germline V CDR1 and CDR2: LNHDA, SQIVND (reference sequence). The ends were cut back, 10 bases at V and 4 bases at J, with 19 bases in the middle. The CDR3 covers 14 residues. Produced via immunoSEQ multiplex PCR; TCRdb's table is partial and in-frame only. The top ten hold roughly 26% of the sample, which has approximately 94,000 clones, roughly 80% seen once. The chain has TRBV19 and TRBJ1-2; a possible D gene is TRBD1 (6 bases). This TCR derives from a human donor with non-small cell lung cancer that progressed on radiotherapy plus ipilimumab. The starting material was peripheral blood, obtained from a patient treated with radiotherapy plus ipilimumab. The CDR3, as DNA: TGTGCCACGACACGGGACAACTCAATCTATGGCTACACCTTC. This sequence encodes CATTRDNSIYGYTF.